This T cell receptor beta chain was found in a study of siplizumab effects on memory and regulatory T cells (dated by TCRdb to the late 2010s). At the level of the whole study: The study looked at the effect of siplizumab, an anti-CD2 antibody, on alloreactive T-cell subsets in allogeneic mixed lymphocyte reactions made from human PBMCs. The study at large found these results: Sequences below about 10^-5 frequency were poorly captured, so only a minor fraction of alloreactive clones could be mapped to unstimulated subsets. The suppressive function of proliferating Tregs from siplizumab cultures was not functionally confirmed. Siplizumab significantly reduced the cumulative frequency of alloreactive sequences traceable to unstimulated CD4+ memory T cells. In reactions with siplizumab, an average of about 75% of mappable alloreactive CD4+ clones were Treg-derived, compared with 25% to 30% in control reactions. Unstimulated naive T cells appeared more diverse than memory T cells, and naive cells seemed to contribute substantially to the alloresponse. For roughly 80-96% of proliferating CD4+ or CD8+ clones, no naive or memory phenotype could be assigned.

From the germline V gene, CDR1 is MNHEY and CDR2 is SVGAGI. Trimming removed 7 bases from V and 3 bases from J, leaving 16 bases between the germline ends. From its cysteine to its phenylalanine, the CDR3 spans 14 amino acids. This entry keeps only the CDR3 DNA: 42 bases, framed from base 1. Library construction relied on the immunoSEQ multiplex PCR assay. Approximately 10^5 TCR templates per sample were assayed on the deep sequencing platform. Genomic DNA extracted from sorted T cells was used for TCRbeta CDR3 sequencing. As for how the authors treated the data: The R programming language was used for the clonal analysis of the TCRbeta CDR3 data. Alloreactive CD4+ and CD8+ clones were defined by comparing unstimulated samples with post-reaction CFSE-low samples. Regulatory or non-regulatory origin was assigned to alloreactive CD4+ clones by matching of sequences to sorted unstimulated Treg and non-Treg repertoires. As stored in TCRdb, this immuneACCESS dataset retains in-frame rearrangements with V and J assigned. A fraction of the clones does not appear; measured against another copy, unresolved V genes explain less than half of the discrepancy, and the remainder lacks a known reason. That table is the source of V, J and clone size, and D and trimming were worked out from the DNA. The sample contains about 110,000 clones, just over 90% of them found a single time. The top ten clones comprise approximately 0.73% of the sample.

Comment on this clone: Its antigen is not yet known. The sample holds no much larger clone one base away, and base qualities are not on file.

Sorted unstimulated T cells and proliferating T cells recovered from mixed lymphocyte reactions were subjected to TCRbeta CDR3 sequencing. Fresh whole blood from about 10 HLA-typed healthy donors served as the source for isolating PBMCs. Unstimulated CD4+ regulatory T cells were FACS-sorted to map the origin of alloreactive clones. The chain employs TRBV6-5 and TRBJ2-7; TRBD2 is perhaps the D gene, given 6 matching bases. The specimen was Tregs sorted from blood. The clonotype comes from a human donor in good health. The DNA is as follows: TGTGCCAGCAAGAGTTTGGGGGAGGTCTACGAGCAGTACTTC. Translated, it gives CASKSLGEVYEQYF.